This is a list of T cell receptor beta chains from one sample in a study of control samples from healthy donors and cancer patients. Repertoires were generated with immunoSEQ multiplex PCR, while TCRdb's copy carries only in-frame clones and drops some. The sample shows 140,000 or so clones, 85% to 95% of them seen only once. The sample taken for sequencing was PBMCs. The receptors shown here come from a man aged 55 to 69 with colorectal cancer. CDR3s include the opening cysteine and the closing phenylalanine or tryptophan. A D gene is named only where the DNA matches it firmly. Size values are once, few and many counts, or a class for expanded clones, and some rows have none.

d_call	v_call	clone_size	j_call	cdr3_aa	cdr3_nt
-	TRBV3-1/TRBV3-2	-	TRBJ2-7	CASSQVGEQYF	TGTGCCAGCAGCCAGGTGGGGGAGCAGTACTTC
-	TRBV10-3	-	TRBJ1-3	CAISLSSGGSGNTIYF	TGTGCCATCAGTTTAAGTTCAGGAGGCTCTGGAAACACCATATATTTT
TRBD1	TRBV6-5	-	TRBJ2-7	CASRAGTGPYEQYF	TGTGCCAGCAGGGCCGGGACAGGGCCTTACGAGCAGTACTTC
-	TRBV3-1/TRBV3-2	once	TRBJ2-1	CASSQDQGGSYNEQFF	TGTGCCAGCAGCCAAGATCAAGGGGGCTCCTACAATGAGCAGTTCTTC
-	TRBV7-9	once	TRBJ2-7	CASSLRGTGYEQYF	TGTGCCAGCAGCTTAAGGGGCACAGGATACGAGCAGTACTTC
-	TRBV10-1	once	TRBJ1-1	CASSESVRSEVDAEAFF	TGCGCCAGCAGTGAGTCCGTCCGCAGCGAAGTGGACGCTGAAGCTTTCTTT
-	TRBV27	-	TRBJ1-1	CASSLFGGARTEAFF	TGTGCCAGCAGTTTATTTGGTGGGGCGAGGACTGAAGCTTTCTTT
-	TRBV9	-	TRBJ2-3	CASSSRTDTQYF	TGTGCCAGCAGCTCCCGCACAGATACGCAGTATTTT
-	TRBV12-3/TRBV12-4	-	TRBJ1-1	CASGLPTEAFF	TGTGCCAGCGGGCTACCCACTGAAGCTTTCTTT
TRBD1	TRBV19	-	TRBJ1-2	CASRRDRNYGYTF	TGTGCCAGTCGACGGGACAGAAACTATGGCTACACCTTC
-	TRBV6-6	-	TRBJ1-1	CASNESPEAFF	TGTGCCAGCAACGAGTCCCCTGAAGCTTTCTTT
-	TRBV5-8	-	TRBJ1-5	CASSSRVLGNQPQHF	TGTGCCAGCAGCTCAAGGGTTTTGGGCAATCAGCCCCAGCATTTT
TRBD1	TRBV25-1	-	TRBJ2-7	CASSVGQASYEQYF	TGTGCCAGCAGTGTCGGACAGGCCTCCTACGAGCAGTACTTC
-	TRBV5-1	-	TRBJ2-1	CASSLEGNEQFF	TGCGCCAGCAGCTTGGAGGGGAATGAGCAGTTCTTC
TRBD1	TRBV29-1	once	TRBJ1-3	CSVERTGVGGNTIYF	TGCAGCGTTGAAAGGACAGGGGTCGGCGGAAACACCATATATTTT
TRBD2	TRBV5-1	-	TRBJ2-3	CASTLLAGGVADTQYF	TGCGCCAGCACCCTACTAGCGGGGGGCGTCGCAGATACGCAGTATTTT
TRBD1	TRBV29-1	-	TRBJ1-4	CSVEKRGGGEKLFF	TGCAGCGTTGAAAAGAGAGGAGGGGGCGAAAAACTGTTTTTT
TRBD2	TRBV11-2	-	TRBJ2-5	CASSLGLAGTAQYF	TGTGCCAGCAGCTTAGGACTAGCGGGGACGGCCCAGTACTTC
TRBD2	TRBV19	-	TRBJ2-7	CASSKEIAGASYEQYF	TGTGCCAGTAGTAAGGAAATAGCGGGGGCCTCCTACGAGCAGTACTTC
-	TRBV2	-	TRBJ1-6	CASSEEAESPLHF	TGTGCCAGCAGTGAAGAGGCTGAGTCACCCCTCCACTTT
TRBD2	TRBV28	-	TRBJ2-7	CASSLGGGHSYEQYF	TGTGCCAGCAGTTTGGGCGGGGGGCACTCCTACGAGCAGTACTTC
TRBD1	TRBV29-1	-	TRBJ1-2	CSASGTGGRNYGYTF	TGCAGCGCGTCTGGAACAGGGGGCCGCAACTATGGCTACACCTTC
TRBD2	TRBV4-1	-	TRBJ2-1	CASSQERVRGGPYNEQFF	TGCGCCAGCAGCCAAGAACGGGTTCGGGGGGGCCCCTACAATGAGCAGTTCTTC
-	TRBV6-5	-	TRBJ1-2	CASSTKQVNYGYTF	TGTGCCAGCAGCACTAAACAGGTTAACTATGGCTACACCTTC
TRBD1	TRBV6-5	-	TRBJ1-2	CASSYADRFYGYTF	TGTGCCAGCAGTTACGCGGACAGGTTCTATGGCTACACCTTC
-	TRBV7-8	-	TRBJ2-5	CASSLYLGEAETQYF	TGTGCCAGCAGCTTATACTTAGGGGAGGCGGAGACCCAGTACTTC
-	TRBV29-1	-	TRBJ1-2	CSVIEGIYTF	TGCAGCGTTATCGAGGGGATATACACCTTC
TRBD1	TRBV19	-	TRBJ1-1	CASSPQTGMNTEAFF	TGTGCCAGTAGTCCACAGACAGGGATGAACACTGAAGCTTTCTTT
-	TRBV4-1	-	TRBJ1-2	CASSQIPANYGYTF	TGCGCCAGCAGCCAAATACCAGCTAACTATGGCTACACCTTC
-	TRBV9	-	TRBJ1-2	CASSVGEGVKNYGYTF	TGTGCCAGCAGCGTAGGTGAAGGAGTAAAAAACTATGGCTACACCTTC
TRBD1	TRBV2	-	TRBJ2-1	CASTRDSSYNEQFF	TGTGCCAGCACCAGGGACAGCTCCTACAATGAGCAGTTCTTC
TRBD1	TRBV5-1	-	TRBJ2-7	CASSWSKTGTGGGYEQYF	TGCGCCAGCAGCTGGAGCAAAACGGGGACAGGGGGCGGCTACGAGCAGTACTTC
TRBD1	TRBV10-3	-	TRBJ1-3	CAISAPRGPGGGNTIYF	TGTGCCATCAGCGCCCCCAGGGGGCCGGGGGGTGGAAACACCATATATTTT
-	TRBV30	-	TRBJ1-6	CAWSGAQAYNSPLHF	TGTGCCTGGAGTGGGGCTCAAGCGTATAATTCACCCCTCCACTTT
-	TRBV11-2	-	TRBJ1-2	CASRPVSTYGYTF	TGTGCCAGCCGTCCGGTGAGCACCTATGGCTACACCTTC
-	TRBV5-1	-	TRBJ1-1	CASSLARVGNTEAFF	TGCGCCAGCAGCTTGGCCAGGGTGGGTAACACTGAAGCTTTCTTT
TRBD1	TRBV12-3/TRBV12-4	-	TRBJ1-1	CASRGTANTEAFF	TGTGCCAGCAGGGGGACAGCGAACACTGAAGCTTTCTTT
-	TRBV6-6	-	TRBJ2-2	CASSITANTGELFF	TGTGCCAGCAGTATAACAGCAAACACCGGGGAGCTGTTTTTT
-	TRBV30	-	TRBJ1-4	CAWSRGSTNEKLFF	TGTGCCTGGAGTAGAGGAAGTACTAATGAAAAACTGTTTTTT
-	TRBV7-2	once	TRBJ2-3	CASSWTTTNTDTQYF	TGTGCCAGCAGCTGGACCACTACGAATACAGATACGCAGTATTTT
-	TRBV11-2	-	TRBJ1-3	CASSFGNSGNTIYF	TGTGCCAGCAGCTTTGGGAACTCTGGAAACACCATATATTTT
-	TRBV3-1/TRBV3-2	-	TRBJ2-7	CASSQDAHFYEQYF	TGTGCCAGCAGCCAAGATGCGCACTTCTACGAGCAGTACTTC
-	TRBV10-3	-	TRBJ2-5	CATTYERLQETQYF	TGTGCCACGACATACGAGCGGTTGCAAGAGACCCAGTACTTC